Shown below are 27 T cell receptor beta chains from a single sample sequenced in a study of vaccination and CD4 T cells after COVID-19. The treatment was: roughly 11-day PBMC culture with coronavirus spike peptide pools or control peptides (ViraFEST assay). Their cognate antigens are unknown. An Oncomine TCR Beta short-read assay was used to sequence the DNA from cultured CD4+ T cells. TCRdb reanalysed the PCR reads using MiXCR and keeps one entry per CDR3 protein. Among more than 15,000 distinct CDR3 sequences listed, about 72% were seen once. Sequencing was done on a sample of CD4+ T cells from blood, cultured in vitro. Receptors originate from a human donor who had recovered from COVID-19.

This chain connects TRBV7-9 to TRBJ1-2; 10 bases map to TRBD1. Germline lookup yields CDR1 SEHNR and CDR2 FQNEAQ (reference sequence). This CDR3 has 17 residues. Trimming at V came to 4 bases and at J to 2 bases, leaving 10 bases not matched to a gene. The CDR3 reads CASSSGDRGRLNYGYTF. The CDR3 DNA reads TGTGCCAGCAGCTCTGGGGACAGGGGCAGGTTAAACTATGGCTACACCTTC.

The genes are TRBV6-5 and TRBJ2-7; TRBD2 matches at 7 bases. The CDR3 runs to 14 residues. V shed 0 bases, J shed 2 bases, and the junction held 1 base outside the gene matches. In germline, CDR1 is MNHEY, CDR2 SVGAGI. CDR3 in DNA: TGTGCCAGCAGTTACTCGGGGGGGACCTACGAGCAGTACTTC. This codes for CASSYSGGTYEQYF.

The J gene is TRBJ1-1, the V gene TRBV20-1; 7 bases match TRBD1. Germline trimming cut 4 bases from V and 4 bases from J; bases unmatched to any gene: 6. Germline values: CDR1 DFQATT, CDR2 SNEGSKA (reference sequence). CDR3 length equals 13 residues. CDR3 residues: CSATGQRFTEAFF. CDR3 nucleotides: TGCAGTGCTACGGGACAGCGTTTCACTGAAGCTTTCTTT.

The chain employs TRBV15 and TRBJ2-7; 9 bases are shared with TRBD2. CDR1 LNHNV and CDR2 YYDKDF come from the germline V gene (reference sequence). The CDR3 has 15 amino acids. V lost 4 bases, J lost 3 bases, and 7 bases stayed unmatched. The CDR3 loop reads CATSTRTSAIYEQYF. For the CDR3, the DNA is TGTGCCACCAGCACTCGGACTAGCGCAATCTACGAGCAGTACTTC.

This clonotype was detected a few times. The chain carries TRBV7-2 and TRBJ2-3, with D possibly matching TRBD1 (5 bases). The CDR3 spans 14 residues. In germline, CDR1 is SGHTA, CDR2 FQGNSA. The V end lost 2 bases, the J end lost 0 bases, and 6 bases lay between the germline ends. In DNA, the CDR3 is TGTGCCAGCAGCTTAACAGGTAGCACAGATACGCAGTATTTT. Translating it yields CASSLTGSTDTQYF.

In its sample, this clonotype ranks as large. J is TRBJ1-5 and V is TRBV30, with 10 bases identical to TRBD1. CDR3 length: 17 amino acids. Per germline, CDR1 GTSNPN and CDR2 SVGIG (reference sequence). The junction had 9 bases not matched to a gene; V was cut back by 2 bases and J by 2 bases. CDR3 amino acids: CAWSLPSGTGGNQPQHF. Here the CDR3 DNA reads TGTGCCTGGAGTCTCCCGTCCGGGACAGGGGGCAATCAGCCCCAGCATTTT.

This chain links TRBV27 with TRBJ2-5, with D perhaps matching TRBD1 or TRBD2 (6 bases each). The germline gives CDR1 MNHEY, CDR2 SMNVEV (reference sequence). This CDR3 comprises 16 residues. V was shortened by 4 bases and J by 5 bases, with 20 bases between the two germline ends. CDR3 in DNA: TGTGCCAGCAGTTCGCTAGGGGGGTGGGGACGCGAGACCCAGTACTTC. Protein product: CASSSLGGWGRETQYF.

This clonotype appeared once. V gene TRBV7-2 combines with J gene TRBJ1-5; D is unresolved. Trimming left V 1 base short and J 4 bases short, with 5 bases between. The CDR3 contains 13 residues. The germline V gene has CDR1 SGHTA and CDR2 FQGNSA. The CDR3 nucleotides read TGTGCCAGCAGCTTAGAATGGAATCAGCCCCAGCATTTT. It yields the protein CASSLEWNQPQHF.

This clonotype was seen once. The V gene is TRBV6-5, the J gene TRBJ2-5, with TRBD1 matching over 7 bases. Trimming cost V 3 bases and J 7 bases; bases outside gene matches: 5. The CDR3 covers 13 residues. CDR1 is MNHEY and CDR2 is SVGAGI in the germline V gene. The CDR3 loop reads CASSYEGAGTQYF. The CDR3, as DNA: TGTGCCAGCAGTTATGAGGGGGCAGGGACCCAGTACTTC.

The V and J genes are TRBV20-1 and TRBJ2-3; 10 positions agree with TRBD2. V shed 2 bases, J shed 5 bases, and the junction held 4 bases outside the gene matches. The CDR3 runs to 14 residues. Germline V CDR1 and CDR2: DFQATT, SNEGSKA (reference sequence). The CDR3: CSARSRTSGDTQYF. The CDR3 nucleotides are TGCAGTGCTAGATCCCGGACTAGCGGAGATACGCAGTATTTT.

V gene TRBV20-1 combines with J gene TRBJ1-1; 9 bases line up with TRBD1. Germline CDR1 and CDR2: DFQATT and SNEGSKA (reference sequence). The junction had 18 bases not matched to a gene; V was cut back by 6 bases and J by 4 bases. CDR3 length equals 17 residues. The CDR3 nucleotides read TGCAGTGCCGACCGAGACAGGGGGGGCGACATGGGCACTGAAGCTTTCTTT. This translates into CSADRDRGGDMGTEAFF.

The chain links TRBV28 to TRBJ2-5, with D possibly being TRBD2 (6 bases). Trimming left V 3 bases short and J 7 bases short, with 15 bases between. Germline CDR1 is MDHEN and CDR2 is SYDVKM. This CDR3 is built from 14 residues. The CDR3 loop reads CASSLGGGSRTQYF. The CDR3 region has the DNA TGTGCCAGCAGTTTGGGGGGAGGTTCTCGGACCCAGTACTTC.

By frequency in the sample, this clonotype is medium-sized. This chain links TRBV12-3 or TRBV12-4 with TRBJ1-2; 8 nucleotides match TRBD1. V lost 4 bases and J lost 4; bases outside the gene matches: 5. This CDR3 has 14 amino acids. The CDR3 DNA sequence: TGTGCCAGCAGTTACCGGGACAGGACCTATGGCTACACCTTC. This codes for CASSYRDRTYGYTF.

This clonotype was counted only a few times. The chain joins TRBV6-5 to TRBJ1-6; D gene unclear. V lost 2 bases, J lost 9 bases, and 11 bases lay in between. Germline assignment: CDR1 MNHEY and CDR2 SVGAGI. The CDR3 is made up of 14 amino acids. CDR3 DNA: TGTGCCAGCAGTTACGGAGGAGGGAGTTCACCCCTCCACTTT. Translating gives CASSYGGGSSPLHF.

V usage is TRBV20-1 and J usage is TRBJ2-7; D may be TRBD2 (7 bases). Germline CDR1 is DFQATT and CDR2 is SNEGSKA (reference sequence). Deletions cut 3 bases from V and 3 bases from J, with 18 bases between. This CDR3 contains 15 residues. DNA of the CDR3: TGCAGTGCTAGTAAAATTCACAGGGAGGGCTACGAGCAGTACTTC. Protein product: CSASKIHREGYEQYF.

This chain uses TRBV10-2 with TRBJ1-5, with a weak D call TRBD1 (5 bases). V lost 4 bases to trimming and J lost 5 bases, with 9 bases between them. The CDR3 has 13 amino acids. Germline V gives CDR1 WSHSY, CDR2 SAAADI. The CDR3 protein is CASSAGGDQPQHF. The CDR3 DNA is TGCGCCAGCAGTGCGGGGGGGGATCAGCCCCAGCATTTT.

In DNA form, the CDR3 reads TGCAGCGTCCGACCCGGGTGGAACACTGAAGCTTTCTTT. Amino acids: CSVRPGWNTEAFF. The J gene is TRBJ1-1, the V gene TRBV29-1; D is unclear. Germline values: CDR1 SQVTM, CDR2 ANQGSEA. This CDR3 spans 13 amino acids. The V end was cut by 6 bases, the J end by 1 base, with 12 bases between. Variable domain in full (rest from reference TRBV29-1 and TRBJ1-1): SAVISQKPSRDICQRGTSLTIQCQVDSQVTMMFWYRQQPGQSLTLIATANQGSEATYESGFVIDKFPISRPNLTFSTLTVSNMSPEDSSIYLCSVRPGWNTEAFFGQGTRLTVV.

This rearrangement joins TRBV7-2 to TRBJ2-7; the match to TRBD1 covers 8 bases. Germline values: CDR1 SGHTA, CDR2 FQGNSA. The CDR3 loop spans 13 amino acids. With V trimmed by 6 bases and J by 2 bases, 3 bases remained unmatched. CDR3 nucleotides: TGTGCCAGCAGTCGGACAGGGCCCTACGAGCAGTACTTC. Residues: CASSRTGPYEQYF.

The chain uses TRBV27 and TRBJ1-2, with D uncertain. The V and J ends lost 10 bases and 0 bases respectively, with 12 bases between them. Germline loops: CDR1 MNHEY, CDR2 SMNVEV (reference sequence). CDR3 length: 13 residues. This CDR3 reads CATQSPTNYGYTF. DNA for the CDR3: TGTGCCACCCAAAGCCCGACTAACTATGGCTACACCTTC.

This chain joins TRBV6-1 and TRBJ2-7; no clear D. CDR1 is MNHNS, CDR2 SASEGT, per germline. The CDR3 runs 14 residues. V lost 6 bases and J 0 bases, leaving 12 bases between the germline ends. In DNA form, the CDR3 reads TGTGCCAGCAGACCCCAGGTTAGCTCCTACGAGCAGTACTTC. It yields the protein CASRPQVSSYEQYF.

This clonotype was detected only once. CDR3 residues: CSARSGRGEGYTF. CDR3 coding DNA: TGCAGTGCTAGGTCTGGCAGGGGAGAGGGCTACACCTTC. The chain has TRBV20-1 and TRBJ1-2; a possible D gene is TRBD1 (6 bases). The germline V gene has CDR1 DFQATT and CDR2 SNEGSKA (reference sequence). This CDR3 spans 13 amino acids. V was trimmed by 3 bases and J by 8 bases, leaving 16 bases between them.

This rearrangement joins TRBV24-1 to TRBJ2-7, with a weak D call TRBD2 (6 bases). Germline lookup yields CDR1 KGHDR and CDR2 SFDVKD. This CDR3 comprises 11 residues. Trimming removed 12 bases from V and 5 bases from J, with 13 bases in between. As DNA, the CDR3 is TGTGCCGTTGCGGGGTTCCACGAGCAGTACTTC. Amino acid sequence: CAVAGFHEQYF.

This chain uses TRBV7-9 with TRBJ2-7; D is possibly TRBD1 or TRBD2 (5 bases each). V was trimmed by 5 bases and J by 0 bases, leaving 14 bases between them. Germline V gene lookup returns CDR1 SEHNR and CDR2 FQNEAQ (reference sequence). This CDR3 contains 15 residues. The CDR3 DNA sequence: TGTGCCAGCAGCCCGCCCCGGGACCGCTCCTACGAGCAGTACTTC. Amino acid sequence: CASSPPRDRSYEQYF.

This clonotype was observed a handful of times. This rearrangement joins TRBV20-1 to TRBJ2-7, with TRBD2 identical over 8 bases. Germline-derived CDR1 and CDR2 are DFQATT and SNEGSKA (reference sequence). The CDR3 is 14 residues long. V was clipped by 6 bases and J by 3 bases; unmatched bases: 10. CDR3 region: CSAPRSGTFYEQYF. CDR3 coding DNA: TGCAGTGCGCCCCGTAGCGGGACCTTCTACGAGCAGTACTTC.

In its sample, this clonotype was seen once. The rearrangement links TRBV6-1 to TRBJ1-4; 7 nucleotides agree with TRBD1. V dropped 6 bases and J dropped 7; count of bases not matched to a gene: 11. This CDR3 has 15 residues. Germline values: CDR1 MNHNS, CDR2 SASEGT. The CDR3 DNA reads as TGTGCCAGCAGGGGGGCTGGACAGGAAAGTGAAAAACTGTTTTTT. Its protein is CASRGAGQESEKLFF.

CDR3 bases: TGTGCCAGCAGCATTAGCGGCTACGAGCAGTACTTC. Protein sequence: CASSISGYEQYF. The rearrangement uses TRBV7-2 and TRBJ2-7, with D perhaps TRBD2 (6 bases). V was trimmed by 5 bases and J by 3 bases, leaving 8 bases between them. Per the germline V gene, CDR1 is SGHTA and CDR2 is FQGNSA. The CDR3 is 12 amino acids.

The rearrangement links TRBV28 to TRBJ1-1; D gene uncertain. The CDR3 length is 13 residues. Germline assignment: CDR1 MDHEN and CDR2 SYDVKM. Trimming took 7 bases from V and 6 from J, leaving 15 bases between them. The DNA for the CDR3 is TGTGCCAGCACTCGCCGGGCCCAATCTGAAGCTTTCTTT. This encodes CASTRRAQSEAFF.